This passage covers 14 T cell receptor beta chains from one sample sequenced in a study of human T cells and chemical hapten exposure. From the RACE reads, TCRdb called clonotypes with MiXCR, one entry per CDR3 protein. This sample has a few hundred thousand distinct CDR3 sequences, with around 6% found just once. As to time point: patch test 2, 6 weeks after DPC sensitization. Treatment: therapeutic diphenylcyclopropenone sensitization with weekly scalp DPC. The specimen was whole blood, collected in connection with sensitization to the hapten diphenylcyclopropenone (DPC). Every receptor here comes from a woman younger than 35 with alopecia areata. Some clones in this sample may be carry-over from other donors' samples.

The chain employs TRBV5-6 and TRBJ1-6, with D possibly TRBD1 on 6 matching bases. V lost 4 bases to trimming and J lost 8 bases, with 19 bases between them. Germline-derived CDR1 and CDR2 are SGHDT and YYEEEE. This CDR3 is built from 16 residues. CDR3 DNA sequence: TGTGCCAGCAGCCATGGGGCAGGGGCATGGGATTCACCCCTCCACTTT. Protein product: CASSHGAGAWDSPLHF.

This clonotype appeared a few times. This chain links TRBV5-1 with TRBJ2-5, with TRBD2 matching over 12 bases. Per the germline V gene, CDR1 is SGHRS and CDR2 is YFSETQ. V was pared by 8 bases and J by 4 bases, with 9 bases of the junction left unmatched. This CDR3 region has 15 residues. The CDR3 bases are TGCGCCAGTAAGACTAGCGGGGGAATCTTAGAGACCCAGTACTTC. Translated, it gives CASKTSGGILETQYF.

This clonotype was picked up many times. The rearrangement joins TRBV5-5 to TRBJ2-2; D possibly corresponds to TRBD1 (6 bases). CDR1 SGHKS and CDR2 YYEKEE come from the germline V gene (reference sequence). The CDR3 length is 15 residues. Trimming took 2 bases from V and 8 from J, leaving 16 bases between them. The CDR3 protein is CASSFLTTGTGELFF. The CDR3 coding sequence is TGTGCCAGCAGCTTCTTGACCACCGGGACAGGGGAGCTGTTTTTT. Variable domain in full (rest from reference TRBV5-5 and TRBJ2-2): DAGVTQSPTHLIKTRGQQVTLRCSPISGHKSVSWYQQVLGQGPQFIFQYYEKEERGRGNFPDRFSARQFPNYSSELNVNALLLGDSALYLCASSFLTTGTGELFFGEGSRLTVL.

The chain recombines TRBV20-1 with TRBJ2-5; the match to TRBD1 covers 8 bases. In germline, CDR1 is DFQATT, CDR2 SNEGSKA (reference sequence). The CDR3 totals 13 residues. Unmatched junction bases numbered 11, after V lost 7 bases and J lost 7 bases. CDR3 amino acids: CSGTDRAVRTQYF. CDR3 sequence (DNA): TGCAGTGGAACGGACAGGGCTGTCCGGACCCAGTACTTC.

This clonotype was observed a few times. The V gene is TRBV10-3, the J gene TRBJ2-3; 8 bases are a match to TRBD1. The germline V gene encodes CDR1 ENHRY and CDR2 SYGVKD. V shed 10 bases and J 2 bases; nucleotides not matched to a gene: 8. This CDR3 is built from 14 residues. The CDR3 bases are TGTGCCAGCAGGACAGGGCTCATCACAGATACGCAGTATTTT. Translated: CASRTGLITDTQYF.

This clonotype was recorded at least ten times. The chain uses TRBV20-1 and TRBJ2-7; 9 bases fit TRBD1. Germline assignment: CDR1 DFQATT and CDR2 SNEGSKA (reference sequence). The CDR3 is 13 residues long. V was pared by 3 bases and J by 4 bases, with 4 bases of the junction left unmatched. The DNA for the CDR3 is TGCAGTGCTAGTTTACAGGGGGCGTACGAGCAGTACTTC. This encodes CSASLQGAYEQYF.

This clonotype was found many times. The CDR3 nucleotides are TGCAGTGCTAGAGGGGGACCCCCCGAAGCTTTCTTT. Its translation is CSARGGPPEAFF. The J gene is TRBJ1-1, the V gene TRBV20-1; possible D gene TRBD1, 5 bases. Between the trimmed V and J ends, which lost 1 base and 8 bases, there was a span of 11 bases. The germline CDR1 and CDR2 sequences are DFQATT and SNEGSKA (reference sequence). The CDR3 totals 12 residues.

This clonotype has more than one count but fewer than ten. This rearrangement joins TRBV5-6 to TRBJ1-1, with a weak D call TRBD1 (5 bases). Germline CDR1 reads SGHDT; CDR2 reads YYEEEE. V lost 7 bases and J lost 1, with 8 bases in between. This CDR3 is 12 amino acids long. CDR3 bases: TGTGCCAGCGGGGGAAAGAACACTGAAGCTTTCTTT. The encoded protein is CASGGKNTEAFF.

In this sample, this clonotype turned up many times. The CDR3 region is CASSLALNRGYTEAFF. DNA for the CDR3: TGTGCCAGCAGCTTAGCCCTTAACAGGGGATACACTGAAGCTTTCTTT. The rearrangement uses TRBV7-9 and TRBJ1-1; the match to TRBD1 covers 7 bases. Germline V gene data show CDR1 as SEHNR and CDR2 as FQNEAQ (reference sequence). V gave up 0 bases and J gave up 3 bases; unmatched junction bases: 7. CDR3 length: 16 residues.

This clonotype was seen at least ten times. The chain recombines TRBV5-6 with TRBJ1-1, with D tentatively TRBD1 (5 bases). The germline V and J ends were trimmed by 4 bases and 3 bases, with 19 bases remaining between them. The CDR3 sequence is 16 residues long. CDR1 SGHDT and CDR2 YYEEEE come from the germline V gene. CDR3 protein: CASSPVAGRKYTEAFF. As DNA, the CDR3 is TGTGCCAGCAGCCCGGTTGCAGGGCGAAAATACACTGAAGCTTTCTTT. Full variable domain (missing parts from reference TRBV5-6 and TRBJ1-1): DAGVTQSPTHLIKTRGQQVTLRCSPKSGHDTVSWYQQALGQGPQFIFQYYEEEERQRGNFPDRFSGHQFPNYSSELNVNALLLGDSALYLCASSPVAGRKYTEAFFGQGTRLTVV.

The rearrangement uses TRBV12-3 or TRBV12-4 and TRBJ1-1; D not certain. Trimming pared 4 bases from V and 9 bases from J, leaving 9 bases between. The CDR3 sequence is 11 residues long. CDR3 nucleotide sequence: TGTGCCAGCAGTTCATGGTTTCAAGCTTTCTTT. It translates to CASSSWFQAFF.

The sample holds many counts of this clonotype. V is TRBV4-3 and J is TRBJ1-2; no firm D call. V lost 0 bases and J lost 4, with 6 bases in between. This CDR3 comprises 13 residues. Germline V gene lookup returns CDR1 LGHNA and CDR2 YSLEER. CDR3 amino acids: CASSQDPSYGYTF. The CDR3 DNA reads TGCGCCAGCAGCCAAGATCCAAGCTATGGCTACACCTTC.

This clonotype has a handful of counts. The V gene is TRBV18, the J gene TRBJ1-2, with no clear D. The germline V and J ends were trimmed by 6 bases and 7 bases, with 12 bases remaining between them. Looked up from germline, CDR1 is KGHSH and CDR2 is LQKENI. The CDR3 extends over 12 amino acids. The DNA for the CDR3 is TGTGCCAGCTCTCCTAACGTGGGTGGCTACACCTTC. Translating it yields CASSPNVGGYTF.

This clonotype occurred a few times. V usage is TRBV5-1 and J usage is TRBJ2-2, with 9 bases matching TRBD1. Germline loops: CDR1 SGHRS, CDR2 YFSETQ. The length of the CDR3 is 16 residues. V was pared by 0 bases and J by 3 bases, with 3 bases of the junction left unmatched. CDR3: CASSLVTGGDTGELFF. DNA for the CDR3: TGCGCCAGCAGCTTGGTCACAGGGGGCGACACCGGGGAGCTGTTTTTT.